One and the same sample provided the 4 T cell receptor beta chains below, sequenced in a study of T cells in Graves' hyperthyroidism and ophthalmopathy. Amplified TCR beta CDR3 regions came from RNA transcripts. The HTBI primer set served for first-round RT-PCR of the TCR CDR3. TCRdb re-called the multiplex PCR reads through MiXCR, storing one row per CDR3 protein. This table has 500,000 to 800,000 distinct CDR3 sequences, around 13% appearing once. Sequenced input: blood. Source of these receptors: a woman in her fifties or sixties with Graves' ophthalmopathy.

This clonotype has a count of ten or more. The chain is built from TRBV4-1 and TRBJ2-1, with TRBD2 matching 8 bases. The ends lost 0 bases at V and 10 bases at J; junction bases unmatched: 23. The CDR3 has 20 residues. From germline, CDR1 is MGHRA and CDR2 YSYEKL. The CDR3: CASSQDSDKAGGRRVVEQFF. The DNA of the CDR3 is TGCGCCAGCAGCCAAGATTCGGACAAGGCGGGCGGGAGGCGCGTAGTCGAGCAGTTCTTC.

This clonotype was counted a single time. V usage is TRBV25-1 and J usage is TRBJ1-1, with D tentatively TRBD1 (6 bases). Between the trimmed V and J ends, which lost 6 bases and 5 bases, there was a span of 13 bases. The germline gives CDR1 MGHDK, CDR2 SYGVNS. CDR3 length equals 13 residues. The CDR3 protein is CASRSNRVTEAFF. In nucleotides, the CDR3 is TGTGCCAGCAGGTCAAACAGGGTAACTGAAGCTTTCTTT.

The sample holds many counts of this clonotype. V and J are TRBV12-3 or TRBV12-4 and TRBJ2-1; 14 nucleotides align to TRBD2. Unmatched junction bases numbered 11, after V lost 3 bases and J lost 4 bases. The CDR3 is 19 residues long. CDR3 loop: CASSFPGTSGGRGYNEQFF. CDR3 nucleotide sequence: TGTGCCAGCAGTTTCCCTGGGACTAGCGGGGGACGGGGGTACAATGAGCAGTTCTTC.

This chain joins TRBV5-1 and TRBJ1-4, with 7 bases aligning to TRBD1. The CDR3 runs 14 residues. Germline trimming cut 3 bases from V and 8 bases from J; bases unmatched to any gene: 7. Germline CDR1 SGHRS, CDR2 YFSETQ. CDR3 DNA sequence: TGCGCCAGCAGCTCGTCGACAGGGTCGGAAAAACTGTTTTTT. This encodes CASSSSTGSEKLFF.